The rows below give T cell receptor beta chains drawn from one sample of a study of early T cells in non-severe SARS-CoV-2 infection. TCRdb re-analysed the 5' RACE reads in MiXCR, keeping a single row per CDR3 protein. The sample has tens of thousands of distinct CDR3 sequences, around a tenth seen once; the top ten hold around 4%. Input material: whole blood. The receptors here all came from an adult who was a healthcare worker with PCR-confirmed SARS-CoV-2 infection or an uninfected control (not recorded which). Each CDR3 is given with its conserved first and last residue. The D gene is left open where the match is weak. Not every row has a clone size; where given, it reads once, few, many or a size class.

d_call,v_call,clone_size,j_call,cdr3_nt,cdr3_aa
.,TRBV2,.,TRBJ1-5,TGTGCCAGCAGTTACCAGCAGCCTTACAATCAGCCCCAGCATTTT,CASSYQQPYNQPQHF
.,TRBV5-4,.,TRBJ2-5,TGTGCCAGCAGCCGAAGAGGGACGGAGTACCAAGAGACCCAGTACTTC,CASSRRGTEYQETQYF
.,TRBV6-5,.,TRBJ1-4,TGTGCCAGCAGTTACAGGGCTCGGGTTGAAGAAAAACTGTTTTTT,CASSYRARVEEKLFF
.,TRBV12-3/TRBV12-4,many,TRBJ1-2,TGTGCCAGCAGGCCTCAAGCATCTATAAACTATGGCTACACCTTC,CASRPQASINYGYTF
.,TRBV29-1,few,TRBJ2-3,TGCAGCGGGGACGTGACTAGCACAGATACGCAGTATTTT,CSGDVTSTDTQYF
.,TRBV7-6,many,TRBJ2-2,TGTGCCAGCAGTCCGCCTATTCCCGGGGAGCTGTTTTTT,CASSPPIPGELFF
TRBD1,TRBV27,once,TRBJ2-5,TGTGCCAGCAGTTCACAGGGGTCTTCCCAAGAGACCCAGTACTTC,CASSSQGSSQETQYF
TRBD2,TRBV12-3/TRBV12-4,.,TRBJ2-3,TGTGCCAGCACCCCACGGGGGGGAAGGAGACTAGAGGTAGATACGCAGTATTTT,CASTPRGGRRLEVDTQYF
.,TRBV2,many,TRBJ2-3,TGTGCCAGCAGTGAGCAGCAGGGGATAAGCACAGATACGCAGTATTTT,CASSEQQGISTDTQYF
.,TRBV28,few,TRBJ2-7,TGTGCCAGCACCGACAGATCGGATCGGGAGCAGTACTTC,CASTDRSDREQYF
.,TRBV15,many,TRBJ2-5,TGTGCCACCAGCCTCCCGCAGCAAGAGACCCAGTACTTC,CATSLPQQETQYF
TRBD1,TRBV19,many,TRBJ1-2,TGTGCCAGTAGTCATGGCGCGGACAGGGTAGAGGGCTACACCTTC,CASSHGADRVEGYTF
TRBD2,TRBV7-9,.,TRBJ2-3,TGTGCCAGCAGCCCCCGGACTAGCGGCACGTCTGGAGATACGCAGTATTTT,CASSPRTSGTSGDTQYF
.,TRBV12-3/TRBV12-4,.,TRBJ2-6,TGTGCCAGCAGTTTCGGGGGATCTGGGGCCAACGTCCTGACTTTC,CASSFGGSGANVLTF
.,TRBV13,few,TRBJ2-1,TGTGCCAGCAGCTACCCCTGGGGCAGCTATGAGCAGTTCTTC,CASSYPWGSYEQFF
.,TRBV20-1,many,TRBJ1-3,TGCAGTGCTAGGGCAGCGGGAAACACCATATATTTT,CSARAAGNTIYF
.,TRBV6-6,many,TRBJ2-1,TGTGCCAGCAGTTCCCGGGGTAGGACCTACAATGAGCAGTTCTTC,CASSSRGRTYNEQFF
.,TRBV24-1,.,TRBJ1-5,TGTGCCACCAGTGATTTTACGAGCAATCAGCCCCAGCATTTT,CATSDFTSNQPQHF
.,TRBV2,many,TRBJ2-7,TGTGCCAGCGGACGGGGATCCTACGAGCAGTACTTC,CASGRGSYEQYF
TRBD1,TRBV20-1,many,TRBJ1-1,TGCAGTGCTAGACTAACAGGGGGCGGTCAGACTGAAGCTTTCTTT,CSARLTGGGQTEAFF
.,TRBV3-1,.,TRBJ1-1,TGTGCCAGCAGCCTATCGGACAGATTGAACACTGAAGCTTTCTTT,CASSLSDRLNTEAFF
TRBD1,TRBV29-1,many,TRBJ2-1,TGCAGCGTAGAGGGGACAGGGGGCACGAATGAGCAGTTCTTC,CSVEGTGGTNEQFF
TRBD2,TRBV28,many,TRBJ2-2,TGTGCCAGCAGCAGACTAGCGGAAACCGGGGAGCTGTTTTTT,CASSRLAETGELFF
.,TRBV7-2,.,TRBJ2-7,TGTGCCAGCAGCTTCTCAGGGACGAGGAGTTACGAGCAGTACTTC,CASSFSGTRSYEQYF
TRBD2,TRBV5-1,few,TRBJ2-7,TGCGCCAGCAGCTTAGCGGGGGCCTCTCGAGAGCAGTACTTC,CASSLAGASREQYF
.,TRBV7-2,many,TRBJ2-7,TGTGCCAGCAGTCCAGCAGGCGGATCCTACGAGCAGTACTTC,CASSPAGGSYEQYF
.,TRBV30,many,TRBJ2-3,TGTGCCTGGAGTTTCAGTTGGCGGGCTAGCACAGATACGCAGTATTTT,CAWSFSWRASTDTQYF
.,TRBV19,many,TRBJ1-5,TGTGCCAGTTCGACGAATAGCAATCAGCCCCAGCATTTT,CASSTNSNQPQHF
.,TRBV7-3,.,TRBJ1-1,TGTGCCAGCAGCTTAAGTCATATCACTGAAGCTTTCTTT,CASSLSHITEAFF
.,TRBV18,.,TRBJ2-6,TGTGCCAGCTCACCAGGGCTTGGGGCCAACGTCCTGACTTTC,CASSPGLGANVLTF
.,TRBV5-1,many,TRBJ1-6,TGCGCCAGCAGAGTGGGAGGGTATAATTCACCCCTCCACTTT,CASRVGGYNSPLHF
.,TRBV30,many,TRBJ2-4,TGTGCCTGGAGTAATCAAAACATTCAGTACTTC,CAWSNQNIQYF
TRBD2,TRBV7-8,many,TRBJ2-3,TGTGCCAGCAGCCCCGGGACTAGCAAGAAAGATACGCAGTATTTT,CASSPGTSKKDTQYF
.,TRBV10-2,few,TRBJ2-7,TGCGCCAGCAGTGATTCCGTCCACGAGCAGTACTTC,CASSDSVHEQYF
.,TRBV12-3/TRBV12-4,.,TRBJ2-3,TGTGCCAGCAGTTTAGCGCTGGGTAGGTCAGATACGCAGTATTTT,CASSLALGRSDTQYF
.,TRBV4-1,many,TRBJ2-1,TGCGCCAGCAGCTGGCGAGCCTACAATGAGCAGTTCTTC,CASSWRAYNEQFF
TRBD2,TRBV3-1,many,TRBJ2-1,TGTGCCAGCAGCCAAGATCCGGGCGGGAGAGCCTACAATGAGCAGTTCTTC,CASSQDPGGRAYNEQFF
TRBD1,TRBV9,many,TRBJ1-1,TGTGCCAGCAGCGCTGGACAGGGGGATCGGGCTTTCTTT,CASSAGQGDRAFF
.,TRBV24-1,few,TRBJ1-5,TGTGCCACCAGTGACAGGGATGTAGAGGATCAGCCCCAGCATTTT,CATSDRDVEDQPQHF
.,TRBV27,many,TRBJ1-4,TGTGCCAGCAGGTTCATACAGGAATCTAATGAAAAACTGTTTTTT,CASRFIQESNEKLFF
.,TRBV20-1,few,TRBJ2-1,TGCAGTGCTAGACTAGGCGGGCAGTTCTTC,CSARLGGQFF
.,TRBV4-1,few,TRBJ2-3,TGCGCCAGCAGCCAAGCCTCAGGGGCAGATACGCAGTATTTT,CASSQASGADTQYF
TRBD2,TRBV10-2,many,TRBJ2-5,TGCGCCAGCGGGCCCGGCGGGGGGCTCTTTGAGACCCAGTACTTC,CASGPGGGLFETQYF
.,TRBV28,many,TRBJ2-1,TGTGCCAGCAGTTTATATAGGCAACAGCGCAATGAGCAGTTCTTC,CASSLYRQQRNEQFF
.,TRBV18,many,TRBJ2-7,TGTGCCAGCTCACCACAGGGTACTCCCTCCTACGAGCAGTACTTC,CASSPQGTPSYEQYF
.,TRBV4-1,few,TRBJ1-2,TGCGCCAGCAGCCAAGAGGGGACGGTCGCCCCGTCAAACTATGGCTACACCTTC,CASSQEGTVAPSNYGYTF
TRBD2,TRBV19,many,TRBJ2-2,TGTGCCAGTAGTAACCTAGCGGGAGGGCCCGGGGAGCTGTTTTTT,CASSNLAGGPGELFF
.,TRBV15,many,TRBJ1-3,TGTGCCACCAGCAGAGAACGCCAAGGGTATGGAAACACCATATATTTT,CATSRERQGYGNTIYF
.,TRBV7-9,many,TRBJ2-5,TGTGCCAGCAGCTTGAATACAGGTGGAGAGACCCAGTACTTC,CASSLNTGGETQYF